The entry below gives a single T cell receptor (beta chain) sequence along with its context. Antigen: not known. The junction differs from germline at one of its ends, possibly a read error. Library construction involved attaching unique molecular identifiers to individual cDNA molecules, which allowed quantitative, reproducible TCR counting. TCRdb recomputed calls from the RACE reads with MiXCR, one row per CDR3 protein. Counted here are more than 70,000 distinct CDR3 sequences, about 8.6% occurring once; the ten biggest clones make up 2.9%. The time point is: healthy volunteer bleed at 2 weeks. Unfractionated whole blood was the source from which total RNA was extracted. Germline CDR1 and CDR2: MNHNY and SVGAGI (reference sequence). CDR3 length: 15 residues. These data are taken from a study of human T cells and chemical hapten exposure. General study results and limits: With regard to DPC sensitization, TCRs above 1 in 1000 frequency did not change.

The sequencing sample was made of whole blood. The V call is TRBV6-6, the J call TRBJ1-5; TRBD1 matches at 10 bases. The clonotype comes from a female donor in good health. Some clones in this sample may be carry-over from other donors' samples. The chain's CDR3 is CASSYGGQGVQPQNF. The CDR3, as DNA: TGTGCCAGCAGTTACGGCGGACAGGGGGTTCAGCCCCAGAATTTT.